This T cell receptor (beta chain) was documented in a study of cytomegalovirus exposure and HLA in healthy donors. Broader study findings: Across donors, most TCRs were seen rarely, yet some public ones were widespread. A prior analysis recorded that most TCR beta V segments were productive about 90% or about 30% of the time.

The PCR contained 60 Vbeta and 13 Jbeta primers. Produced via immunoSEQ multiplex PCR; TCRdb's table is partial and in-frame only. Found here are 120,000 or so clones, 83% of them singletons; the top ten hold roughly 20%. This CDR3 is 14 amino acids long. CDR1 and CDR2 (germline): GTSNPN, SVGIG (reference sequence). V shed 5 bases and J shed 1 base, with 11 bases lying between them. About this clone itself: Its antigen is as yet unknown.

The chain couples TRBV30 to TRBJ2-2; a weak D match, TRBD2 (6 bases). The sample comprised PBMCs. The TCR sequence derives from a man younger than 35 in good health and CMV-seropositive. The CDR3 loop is CAWEGGWNTGELFF. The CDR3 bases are TGTGCCTGGGAGGGAGGATGGAACACCGGGGAGCTGTTTTTT.